This T cell receptor (beta chain) was sequenced during a study of shared clonotypes between healthy human individuals. Study-level points and caveats: Generation probabilities of non-shared clonotypes were lower (relative to those shared by all four donors). Collection of samples was limited to blood; tissue repertoires likely differ.

The assay was immunoSEQ multiplex PCR, and TCRdb's table has in-frame clones only and misses some. The sample lists some 1,400,000 clones, approximately 97% seen once, with roughly 1.1% in the top ten. For this clone: What it binds is unknown.

The V gene lost 3 bases and the J gene lost 4 bases, with 16 bases spanning the gap. This CDR3 is 16 amino acids long. Germline CDR1 and CDR2: MNHNY and SVGAGI (reference sequence). The sample taken for sequencing was naive CD4+ T cells sorted from blood. Subset described: CD45RA+ positively selected. This chain uses TRBV6-6 with TRBJ2-1, with D possibly matching TRBD2 (5 bases). This clonotype was sampled from a young man in good health. The CDR3 loop reads CASSYSLAGRYNEQFF. The CDR3 bases are TGTGCCAGCAGTTATAGTCTCGCGGGCAGGTACAATGAGCAGTTCTTC.